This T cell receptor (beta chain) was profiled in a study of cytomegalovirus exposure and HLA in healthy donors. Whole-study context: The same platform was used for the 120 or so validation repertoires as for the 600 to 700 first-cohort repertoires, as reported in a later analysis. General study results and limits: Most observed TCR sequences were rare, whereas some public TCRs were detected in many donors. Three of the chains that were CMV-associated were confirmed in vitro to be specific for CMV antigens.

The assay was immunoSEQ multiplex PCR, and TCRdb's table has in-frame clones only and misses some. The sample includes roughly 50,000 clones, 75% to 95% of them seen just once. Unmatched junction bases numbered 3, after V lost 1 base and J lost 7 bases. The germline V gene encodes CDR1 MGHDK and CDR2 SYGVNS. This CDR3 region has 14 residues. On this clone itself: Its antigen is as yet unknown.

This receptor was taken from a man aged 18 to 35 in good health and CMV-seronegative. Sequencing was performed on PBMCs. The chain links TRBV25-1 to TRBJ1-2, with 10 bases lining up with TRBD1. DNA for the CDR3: TGTGCCAGCAGTGAATCTGGACAGGGGGGTGGCTACACCTTC. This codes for CASSESGQGGGYTF.